This T cell receptor (beta chain) was obtained from a study of beta chain features in type 1 diabetes listed by TCRdb under 2018. For context, the study as a whole: Mean age, gender distribution, total cell number and subset yield were not different between patients and healthy donors. A total of roughly 98,000,000 sorted cells were examined across all samples, and RNA yield correlated strongly with the number of cells per subset. In the study, TCRB repertoires of sorted circulating CD4+ T cell subsets from recently diagnosed type 1 diabetes patients were compared with those of matched healthy donors. Naive and central memory subsets were obtained from all 28 donors, but regulatory and stem cell-like memory subsets were isolated from only 8 patients and roughly eight healthy donors. What the study reported, not specific to this receptor: Because cDNA was sequenced instead of genomic DNA, highly expressing activated cells could be over-represented, though the groups showed no difference in activation or CD3 levels. Naive, central memory and regulatory TCRB repertoires appeared to be more similar among patients than among healthy donors. At VDJ recombination sites, patients with type 1 diabetes made fewer insertions and deleted more nucleotides, a pattern implying thymic rearrangement abnormalities. A moderate but significant shortening of TCRB CDR3 length was observed in type 1 diabetes patients in all four CD4+ subsets. Because the HLA sub-analyses included only small numbers of individuals, any influence of HLA type on TCRB rearrangement was left unresolved. PCR might favor shorter templates, but patient and control samples were amplified and corrected together, so any skew would affect both groups equally.

Each donor gave one peripheral blood draw, averaging about 100 mL, which was collected into heparinised tubes. Naive, central memory, regulatory and stem cell-like memory CD4+ T cells were sorted on a BD FACSAria II using a panel including CD45RO, CCR7, CD25, CD127, CD95 and CD27. All sorted populations exceeded 95% purity. PBMCs were isolated right away by Lymphoprep density gradient centrifugation and were stained directly, without culture. So that batch effects would be minimized, each experiment stained and sorted samples in pairs, pairing one healthy donor with one patient. The High Capacity cDNA Reverse Transcription Kit was used to reverse transcribe all of the isolated RNA, meaning that expressed TCRB transcripts were what got sequenced. Naive, central memory and regulatory T cell samples underwent deep immunoSEQ sequencing, averaging about 3.57 million total reads per sample. Sorted cells were lysed in RLT buffer and RNA was extracted with DNase-treated RNeasy Micro or Mini kits, depending on cell number. To prevent cross-contamination, every cell subset was processed on its own, while patient and healthy donor samples were processed together. The immunoSEQ multiplex PCR was used to amplify TCRB sequences from cDNA, generating 87-bp fragments that spanned the CDR3 region. Amplicons were sequenced on the Illumina HiSeq platform. From the authors' description of their analysis: Synthetic template baselines were used to correct PCR bias computationally, reads within Hamming distance 2 were collapsed together, and singletons that could not be merged were discarded. Reads were aligned against IMGT to assign V, D and J genes, CDR3 length and insertions or deletions at six rearrangement sites. Within each subset, clonotype counts were normalized to the number of sorted cells before true diversity and Gini coefficients were calculated with the tcR R package. The overlap coefficient, calculated on TCRB nucleotide sequences, was used to measure repertoire sharing. Out-of-frame TCRB sequences from naive cells were analyzed as a proxy for the pre-selection repertoire. TCRdb provides this immuneACCESS table in a form limited to in-frame rearrangements. Some clones are lacking; in checked studies, under half of them reflect an unresolved V gene, and why the rest are absent is not known. V, J and clone size derive from that table, while D and trimming were established from the DNA sequence. Here the sample has a few hundred thousand clones; approximately 15% occur a single time. The top ten clonotypes cover 0.019% of the sample.

Trimming takes 1 base from V and 2 bases from J, and the germline ends sit 12 bases apart. Measured from the cysteine to the phenylalanine, the CDR3 is 15 residues long. Only the CDR3 DNA is retained, 45 bases long and in frame from the first base. Per the germline V gene (reference sequence), LNHDA is the CDR1 and SQIVND is the CDR2. On this clone: Its specific antigen is unknown. It has no much larger one-base neighbor in the sample; base qualities were not kept.

The sequence is built from TRBV19 and TRBJ2-7, with the D gene too uncertain to name. The TCR was taken from a young man with type 1 diabetes. The specimen sequenced was naive CD4+ T cells from blood. The cell subset or site label here, explained by the study, means: true naive CD4+ T cells. The nucleotides read TGTGCCAGTAGTATAGTAATACAATCACCCTACGAGCAGTACTTC. It translates as CASSIVIQSPYEQYF.